This T cell receptor (beta chain) originates from a study of PD-1 blockade in mismatch repair-deficient tumors. For the study at large: Enrolled about 2013-2016, patients had progressing, pretreated mismatch repair-deficient cancers of more than ten types.

All patients were mismatch repair deficient, assessed by either PCR or immunohistochemistry. This CDR3 spans 17 amino acids. CDR1 LGHNA and CDR2 YNFKEQ come from the germline V gene. Germline trimming cut 0 bases from V and 4 bases from J; bases unmatched to any gene: 9. Profiled with immunoSEQ multiplex PCR; TCRdb holds only in-frame clones, not every one. The sample contains tens of thousands of clones, approximately 82% of which appear only once. The TCR sequence derives from an adult with mismatch repair-deficient cancer. The specimen was peripheral blood, collected 2 weeks after starting pembrolizumab. This chain uses TRBV4-2 with TRBJ2-3; 8 bases agree with TRBD2. This chain's CDR3 is CASSQDESGRDADTQYF. The CDR3 bases are TGTGCCAGCAGCCAAGATGAGAGCGGGAGAGATGCAGATACGCAGTATTTT.